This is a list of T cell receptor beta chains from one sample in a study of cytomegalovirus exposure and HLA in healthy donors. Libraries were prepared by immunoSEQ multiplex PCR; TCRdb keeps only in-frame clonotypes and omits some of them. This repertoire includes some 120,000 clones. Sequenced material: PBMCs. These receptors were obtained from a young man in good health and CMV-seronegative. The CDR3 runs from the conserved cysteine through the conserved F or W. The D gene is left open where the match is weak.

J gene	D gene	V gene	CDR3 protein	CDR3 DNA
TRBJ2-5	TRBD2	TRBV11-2	CASRRGLAGETQYF	TGTGCCAGCCGTAGGGGACTAGCGGGGGAGACCCAGTACTTC
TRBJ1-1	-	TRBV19	CASREQMNTEAFF	TGTGCCAGTAGGGAACAGATGAACACTGAAGCTTTCTTT
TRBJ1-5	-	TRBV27	CASSDYYSNQPQHF	TGTGCCAGCAGCGACTACTATAGCAATCAGCCCCAGCATTTT
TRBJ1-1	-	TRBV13	CASSAGGHMNTEAFF	TGTGCCAGCAGCGCGGGGGGACATATGAACACTGAAGCTTTCTTT
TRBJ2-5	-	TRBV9	CASSVDVPGGRKETQYF	TGTGCCAGCAGCGTAGATGTCCCCGGGGGGCGTAAAGAGACCCAGTACTTC
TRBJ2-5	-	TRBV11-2	CASSWGTSGTQYF	TGTGCCAGCAGCTGGGGGACTTCTGGAACCCAGTACTTC
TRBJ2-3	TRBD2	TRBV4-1	CASSQGSGGAVNTQYF	TGCGCCAGCAGCCAAGGGAGCGGGGGGGCAGTAAATACGCAGTATTTT
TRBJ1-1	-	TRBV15	CATSREWGLMNTEAFF	TGTGCCACCAGCAGAGAATGGGGGCTGATGAACACTGAAGCTTTCTTT
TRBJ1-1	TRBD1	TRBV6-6	CASSPGGQDTEAFF	TGTGCCAGCAGTCCAGGGGGTCAGGACACTGAAGCTTTCTTT
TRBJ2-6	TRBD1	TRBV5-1	CASSLGQGQPGANVLTF	TGCGCCAGCAGCTTGGGACAGGGTCAACCTGGGGCCAACGTCCTGACTTTC
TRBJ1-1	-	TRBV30	CAWSLGTEAFF	TGTGCCTGGAGTCTAGGAACTGAAGCTTTCTTT
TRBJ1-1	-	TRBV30	CAAGGATLNTEAFF	TGTGCCGCGGGCGGGGCGACTTTGAACACTGAAGCTTTCTTT
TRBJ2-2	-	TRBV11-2	CASSLAGAGTGELFF	TGTGCCAGCAGCTTGGCGGGGGCAGGCACCGGGGAGCTGTTTTTT
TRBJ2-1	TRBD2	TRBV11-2	CASSLTTGGLSYNEQFF	TGTGCCAGCAGCTTAACAACGGGAGGTTTGTCCTACAATGAGCAGTTCTTC
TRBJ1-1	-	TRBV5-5	CASSLTGKLSTEAFF	TGTGCCAGCAGCTTGACAGGGAAGTTGAGCACTGAAGCTTTCTTT
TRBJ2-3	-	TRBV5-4	CASRPRAGPDTQYF	TGTGCCAGCAGGCCGAGAGCGGGCCCAGATACGCAGTATTTT
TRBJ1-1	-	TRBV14	CASSQQDRLNTEAFF	TGTGCCAGCAGCCAGCAAGACAGGTTGAACACTGAAGCTTTCTTT
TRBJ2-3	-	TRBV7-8	CASSRRWGGTDTQYF	TGTGCCAGCAGCCGACGCTGGGGGGGCACAGATACGCAGTATTTT
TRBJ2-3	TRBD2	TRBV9	CASSVRGSIDTQYF	TGTGCCAGCAGCGTGCGGGGGTCTATAGATACGCAGTATTTT
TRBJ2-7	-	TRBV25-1	CASSEGPLSYEQYF	TGTGCCAGCAGTGAGGGCCCCCTTAGCTACGAGCAGTACTTC
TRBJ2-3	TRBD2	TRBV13	CASSSRLAGEDTQYF	TGTGCCAGCAGCTCCAGACTAGCGGGGGAAGATACGCAGTATTTT
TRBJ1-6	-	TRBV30	CAWSFTALSSYNSPLHF	TGTGCCTGGAGTTTCACAGCCTTAAGCTCCTATAATTCACCCCTCCACTTT
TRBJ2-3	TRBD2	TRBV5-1	CASSRQRESTDTQYF	TGCGCCAGCAGCAGGCAGCGGGAAAGCACAGATACGCAGTATTTT
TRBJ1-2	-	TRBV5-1	CASSFTGLGSYTF	TGCGCCAGCAGCTTCACAGGGCTCGGGAGCTACACCTTC
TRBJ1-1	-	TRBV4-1	CASSQDRDGLNTEAFF	TGCGCCAGCAGCCAAGACAGGGATGGGCTGAACACTGAAGCTTTCTTT
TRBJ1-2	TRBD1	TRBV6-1	CASSSRDRDTYGYTF	TGTGCCAGCAGTTCCCGGGACAGGGACACCTATGGCTACACCTTC
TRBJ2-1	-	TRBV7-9	CASSWGVSEQFF	TGTGCCAGCAGCTGGGGGGTGTCGGAGCAGTTCTTC
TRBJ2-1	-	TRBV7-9	CASRRGLTADNEQFF	TGTGCCAGCAGGCGGGGGCTCACGGCAGACAATGAGCAGTTCTTC
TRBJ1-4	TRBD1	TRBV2	CASRTRDRGLEKLFF	TGTGCCAGCAGAACCCGGGACAGGGGGTTAGAAAAACTGTTTTTT
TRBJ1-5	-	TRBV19	CASSMVEGGASNQPQHF	TGTGCCAGTAGTATGGTGGAAGGGGGTGCGAGCAATCAGCCCCAGCATTTT
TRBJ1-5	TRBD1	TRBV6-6	CASSGQGVDQPQHF	TGTGCCAGCAGCGGACAGGGAGTGGATCAGCCCCAGCATTTT
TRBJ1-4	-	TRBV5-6	CASSLRQGGTNEKLFF	TGTGCCAGCAGCTTGAGGCAGGGAGGGACTAATGAAAAACTGTTTTTT
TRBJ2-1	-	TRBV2	CASSLGLYNEQFF	TGCGCCAGCTCCCTTGGACTATACAATGAGCAGTTCTTC
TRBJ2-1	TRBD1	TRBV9	CASSLGRDSYNEQFF	TGTGCCAGCAGCCTTGGTCGGGACAGTTACAATGAGCAGTTCTTC
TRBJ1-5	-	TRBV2	CASGGGNQPQHF	TGTGCCAGCGGGGGAGGGAATCAGCCCCAGCATTTT
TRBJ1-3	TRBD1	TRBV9	CASSVHRGRDSGNTIYF	TGTGCCAGCAGCGTACACAGGGGCCGAGACTCTGGAAACACCATATATTTT
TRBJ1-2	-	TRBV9	CASSPGGSGYTF	TGTGCCAGCAGCCCGGGGGGGAGTGGCTACACCTTC